This is a list of T cell receptor beta chains from one sample in a study of OX40 agonist ivuxolimab in advanced cancers. Data came from immunoSEQ multiplex PCR; TCRdb stores just in-frame clones and leaves some out. The data show about 100,000 clones, around 90% seen once. Sequences were derived from CD4+ or CD8+ T cells sorted from blood, sampled in a trial of the OX40 agonist ivuxolimab. The receptors were gathered from an adult with an advanced solid tumor such as melanoma, head and neck, liver or kidney cancer. Both conserved end residues are part of each CDR3. Each record gives: D gene, V gene, J gene, clone size, CDR3 protein. The D gene is left open where the match is weak. Only some rows state a clone size, as once, few, many or a class for expanded clones.

>TRBD2|TRBV5-6|TRBJ2-5|-
CASNPSAGEETQYF
>-|TRBV5-1|TRBJ2-3|-
CASSLGGEADTQYF
>-|TRBV27|TRBJ2-1|-
CASSLISHPLGEQFF
>-|TRBV19|TRBJ2-3|once
CASSIDRLGPSTDTQYF
>TRBD1|TRBV11-3|TRBJ1-4|-
CASSSTGGMNEKLFF
>-|TRBV15|TRBJ2-1|-
CATSGRTGAAFYNEQFF
>-|TRBV11-3|TRBJ2-7|-
CASSLGREFEQYF
>-|TRBV4-1|TRBJ2-7|-
CASSRGDQITYEQYF
>TRBD2|TRBV6-5|TRBJ2-2|-
CASSYLAGGSTGELFF
>-|TRBV19|TRBJ2-5|-
CASSIGFGGNRETQYF
>TRBD2|TRBV2|TRBJ2-2|-
CASSPGGAGDTGELFF
>-|TRBV18|TRBJ2-2|-
CASSPGLNTGELFF
>-|TRBV9|TRBJ1-2|-
CASSVGLSDYGYTF
>-|TRBV2|TRBJ2-4|-
CASFRDLAKNIQYF
>TRBD1|TRBV27|TRBJ2-5|-
CASSSLQGAETQYF
>-|TRBV27|TRBJ2-5|-
CASRSYGTGEETQYF
>TRBD2|TRBV7-3|TRBJ2-3|-
CASSRAGLAGTDTQYF
>-|TRBV12-5|TRBJ2-1|-
CASGSFSYNEQFF
>-|TRBV6-5|TRBJ2-7|-
CASSFRARYEQYF
>-|TRBV6-5|TRBJ1-1|-
CASSSYRSEAFF
>-|TRBV29-1|TRBJ2-7|-
CSVEDRGTVPYEQYF
>-|TRBV30|TRBJ1-2|-
CAWRVGTGRSYGYTF
>TRBD1|TRBV7-9|TRBJ2-1|once
CASSQFPGQGGNEQFF